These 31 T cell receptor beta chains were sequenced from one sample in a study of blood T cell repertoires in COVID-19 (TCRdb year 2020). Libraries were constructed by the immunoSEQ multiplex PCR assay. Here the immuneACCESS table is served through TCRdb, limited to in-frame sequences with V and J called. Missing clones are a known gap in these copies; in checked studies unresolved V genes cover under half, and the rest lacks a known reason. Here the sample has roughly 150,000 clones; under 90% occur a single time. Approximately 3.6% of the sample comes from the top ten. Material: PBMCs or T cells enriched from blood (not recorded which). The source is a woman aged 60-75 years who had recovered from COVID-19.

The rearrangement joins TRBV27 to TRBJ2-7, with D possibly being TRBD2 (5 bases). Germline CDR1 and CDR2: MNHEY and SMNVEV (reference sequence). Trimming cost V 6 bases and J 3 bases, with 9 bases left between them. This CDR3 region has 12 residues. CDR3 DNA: TGTGCCAGCAGCCAAGAGGGCTACGAGCAGTACTTC. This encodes CASSQEGYEQYF.

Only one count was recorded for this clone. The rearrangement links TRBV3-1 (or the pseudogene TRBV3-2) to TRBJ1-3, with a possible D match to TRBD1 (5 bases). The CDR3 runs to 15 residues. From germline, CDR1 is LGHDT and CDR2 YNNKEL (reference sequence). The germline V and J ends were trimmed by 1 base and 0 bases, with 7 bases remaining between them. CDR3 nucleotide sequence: TGTGCCAGCAGCCAAGGACAGTTCTCTGGAAACACCATATATTTT. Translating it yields CASSQGQFSGNTIYF.

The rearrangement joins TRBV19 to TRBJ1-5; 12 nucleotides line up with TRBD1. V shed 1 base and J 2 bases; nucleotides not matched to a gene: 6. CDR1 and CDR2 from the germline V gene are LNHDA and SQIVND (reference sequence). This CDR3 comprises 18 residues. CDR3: CASSIVWDRGPGNQPQHF. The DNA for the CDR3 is TGTGCCAGTAGTATAGTATGGGACAGGGGGCCGGGCAATCAGCCCCAGCATTTT.

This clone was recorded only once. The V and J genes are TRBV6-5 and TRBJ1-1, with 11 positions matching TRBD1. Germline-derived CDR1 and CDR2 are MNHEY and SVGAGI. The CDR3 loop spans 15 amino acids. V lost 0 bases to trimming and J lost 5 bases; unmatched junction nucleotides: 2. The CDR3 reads CASSYSGTGGTEAFF. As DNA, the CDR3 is TGTGCCAGCAGTTACTCGGGGACAGGGGGTACTGAAGCTTTCTTT.

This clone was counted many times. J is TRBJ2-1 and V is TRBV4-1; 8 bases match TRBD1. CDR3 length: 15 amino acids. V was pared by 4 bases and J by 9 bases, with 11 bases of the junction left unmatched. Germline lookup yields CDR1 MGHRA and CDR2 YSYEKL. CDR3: CASSRMGQEASEQFF. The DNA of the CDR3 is TGCGCCAGCAGCCGTATGGGACAGGAGGCTAGTGAGCAGTTCTTC.

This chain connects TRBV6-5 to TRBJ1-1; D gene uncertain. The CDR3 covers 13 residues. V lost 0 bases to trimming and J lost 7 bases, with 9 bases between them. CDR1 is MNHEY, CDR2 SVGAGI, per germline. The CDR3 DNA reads TGTGCCAGCAGTTACTCGAGTGAGTTTGAAGCTTTCTTT. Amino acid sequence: CASSYSSEFEAFF.

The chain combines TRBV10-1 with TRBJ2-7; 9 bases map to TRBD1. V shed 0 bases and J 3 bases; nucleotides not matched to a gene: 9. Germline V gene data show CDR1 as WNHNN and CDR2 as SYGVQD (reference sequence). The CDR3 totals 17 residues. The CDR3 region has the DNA TGCGCCAGCAGTGAGTCGATCCCTGGGACAGGGAACTACGAGCAGTACTTC. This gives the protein CASSESIPGTGNYEQYF.

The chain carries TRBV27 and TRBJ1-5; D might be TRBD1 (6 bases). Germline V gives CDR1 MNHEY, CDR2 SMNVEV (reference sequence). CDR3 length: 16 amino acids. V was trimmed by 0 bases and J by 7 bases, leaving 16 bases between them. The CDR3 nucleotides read TGTGCCAGCAGTTTATCCCCCGGGGGGGGCGGCCAGCCCCAGCATTTT. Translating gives CASSLSPGGGGQPQHF.

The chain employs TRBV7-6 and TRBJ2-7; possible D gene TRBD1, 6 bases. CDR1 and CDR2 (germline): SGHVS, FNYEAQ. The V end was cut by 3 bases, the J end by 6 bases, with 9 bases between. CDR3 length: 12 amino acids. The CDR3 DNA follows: TGTGCCAGCAGCTTCGGACAGCCCGAGCAGTACTTC. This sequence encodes CASSFGQPEQYF.

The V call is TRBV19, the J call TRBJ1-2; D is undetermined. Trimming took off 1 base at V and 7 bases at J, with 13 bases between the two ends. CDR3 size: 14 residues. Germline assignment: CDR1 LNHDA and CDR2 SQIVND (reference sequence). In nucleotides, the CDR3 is TGTGCCAGTAGTATAGGCGGCCTTTCCACTGGCTACACCTTC. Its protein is CASSIGGLSTGYTF. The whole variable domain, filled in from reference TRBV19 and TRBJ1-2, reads DGGITQSPKYLFRKEGQNVTLSCEQNLNHDAMYWYRQDPGQGLRLIYYSQIVNDFQKGDIAEGYSVSREKKESFPLTVTSAQKNPTAFYLCASSIGGLSTGYTFGSGTRLTVV.

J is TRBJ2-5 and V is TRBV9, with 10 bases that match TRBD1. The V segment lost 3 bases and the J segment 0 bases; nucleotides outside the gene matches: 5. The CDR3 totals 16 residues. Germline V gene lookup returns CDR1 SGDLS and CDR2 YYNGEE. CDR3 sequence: CASSGGTGANQETQYF. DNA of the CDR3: TGTGCCAGCAGCGGCGGGACAGGGGCTAACCAAGAGACCCAGTACTTC.

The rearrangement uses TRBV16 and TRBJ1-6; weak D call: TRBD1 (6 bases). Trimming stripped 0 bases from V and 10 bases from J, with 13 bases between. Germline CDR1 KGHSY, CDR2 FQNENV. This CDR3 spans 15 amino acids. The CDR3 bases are TGTGCCAGCAGCCAATCAGGCAGGGGAAACTCACCCCTCCACTTT. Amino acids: CASSQSGRGNSPLHF. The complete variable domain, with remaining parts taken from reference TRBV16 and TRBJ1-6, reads GEEVAQTPKHLVRGEGQKAKLYCAPIKGHSYVFWYQQVLKNEFKFLISFQNENVFDETGMPKERFSAKCLPNSPCSLEIQATKLEDSAVYFCASSQSGRGNSPLHFGNGTRLTVT.

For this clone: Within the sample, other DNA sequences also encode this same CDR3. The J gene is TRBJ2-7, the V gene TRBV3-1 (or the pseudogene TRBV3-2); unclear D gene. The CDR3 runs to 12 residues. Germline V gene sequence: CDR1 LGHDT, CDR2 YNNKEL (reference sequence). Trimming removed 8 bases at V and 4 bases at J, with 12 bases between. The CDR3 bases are TGTGCCAGCTCCAGAGGTACTTACGAGCAGTACTTC. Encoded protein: CASSRGTYEQYF.

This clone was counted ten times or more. DNA of the CDR3: TGTGCCAGCAGTCCACTAGCGGGAGAGAGGGGTGAGCAGTTCTTC. It encodes CASSPLAGERGEQFF. The chain couples TRBV6-4 to TRBJ2-1; 11 bases align to TRBD2. The CDR3 runs 15 residues. V lost 5 bases and J lost 9; bases outside the gene matches: 9. Germline CDR1 MRHNA, CDR2 SNTAGT.

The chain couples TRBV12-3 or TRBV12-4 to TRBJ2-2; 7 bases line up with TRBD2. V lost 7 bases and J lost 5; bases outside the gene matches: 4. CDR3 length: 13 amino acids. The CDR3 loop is CASTDGGTGELFF. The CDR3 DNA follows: TGTGCCAGCACGGACGGGGGGACCGGGGAGCTGTTTTTT.

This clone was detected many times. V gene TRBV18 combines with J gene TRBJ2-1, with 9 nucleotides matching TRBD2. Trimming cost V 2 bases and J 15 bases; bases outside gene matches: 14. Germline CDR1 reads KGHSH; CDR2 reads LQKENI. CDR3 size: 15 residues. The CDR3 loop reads CASSPRVESGGNPFF. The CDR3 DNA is TGTGCCAGCTCACCAAGGGTAGAAAGCGGGGGGAATCCGTTCTTC.

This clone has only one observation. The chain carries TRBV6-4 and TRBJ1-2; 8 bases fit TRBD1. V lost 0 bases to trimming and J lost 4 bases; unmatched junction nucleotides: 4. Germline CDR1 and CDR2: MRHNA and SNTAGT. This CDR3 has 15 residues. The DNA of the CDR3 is TGTGCCAGCAGTGACTCAACAGGGGGAAGCTATGGCTACACCTTC. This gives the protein CASSDSTGGSYGYTF.

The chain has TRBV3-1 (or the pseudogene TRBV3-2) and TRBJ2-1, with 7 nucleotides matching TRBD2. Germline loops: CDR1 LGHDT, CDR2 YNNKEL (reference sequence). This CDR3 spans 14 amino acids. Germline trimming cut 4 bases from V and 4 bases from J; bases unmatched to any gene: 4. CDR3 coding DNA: TGTGCCAGCAGCCTGACTAGCCCGTACAATGAGCAGTTCTTC. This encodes CASSLTSPYNEQFF.

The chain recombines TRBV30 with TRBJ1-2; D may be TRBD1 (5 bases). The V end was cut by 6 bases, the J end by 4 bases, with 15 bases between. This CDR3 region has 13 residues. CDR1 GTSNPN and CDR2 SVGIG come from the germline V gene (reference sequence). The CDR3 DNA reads TGTGCCTGTCCGCGGGGCACAGTCTATGGCTACACCTTC. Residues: CACPRGTVYGYTF.

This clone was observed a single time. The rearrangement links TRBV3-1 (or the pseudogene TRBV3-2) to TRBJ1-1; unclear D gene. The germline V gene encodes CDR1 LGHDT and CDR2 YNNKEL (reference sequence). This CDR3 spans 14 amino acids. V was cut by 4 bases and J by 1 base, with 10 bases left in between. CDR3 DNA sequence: TGTGCCAGCAGCCCGAACACAGCGAACACTGAAGCTTTCTTT. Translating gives CASSPNTANTEAFF.

For the CDR3, the DNA is TGTGCCAGCAGCACCGGCATAACAGGGAAAGAAGCTTTCTTT. Translation: CASSTGITGKEAFF. The chain has TRBV5-6 and TRBJ1-1, with D possibly TRBD1 on 6 matching bases. In germline, CDR1 is SGHDT, CDR2 YYEEEE. The ends were cut back, 4 bases at V and 8 bases at J, with 18 bases in the middle. The CDR3 consists of 14 residues.

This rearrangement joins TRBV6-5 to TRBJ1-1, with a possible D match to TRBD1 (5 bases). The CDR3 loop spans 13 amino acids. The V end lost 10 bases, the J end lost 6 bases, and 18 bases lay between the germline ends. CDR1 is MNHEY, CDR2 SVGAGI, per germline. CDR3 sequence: CATRRGIVSEAFF. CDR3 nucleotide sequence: TGTGCCACCCGCCGGGGGATAGTCTCTGAAGCTTTCTTT.

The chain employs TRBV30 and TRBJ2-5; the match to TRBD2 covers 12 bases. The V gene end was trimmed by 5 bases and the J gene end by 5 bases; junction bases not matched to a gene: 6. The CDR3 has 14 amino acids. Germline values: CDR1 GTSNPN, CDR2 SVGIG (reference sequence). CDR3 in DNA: TGTGCCTGGTCTAGCGGGGGGGCCCGGGAGACCCAGTACTTC. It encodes CAWSSGGARETQYF.

CDR3 residues: CASSQGTGAAFF. DNA for the CDR3: TGTGCCAGCAGCCAGGGTACAGGGGCGGCTTTCTTT. V is TRBV4-2 and J is TRBJ1-1, with 7 bases that match TRBD1. The CDR3 contains 12 residues. Unmatched junction bases numbered 6, after V lost 3 bases and J lost 11 bases. Germline V gives CDR1 LGHNA, CDR2 YNFKEQ.

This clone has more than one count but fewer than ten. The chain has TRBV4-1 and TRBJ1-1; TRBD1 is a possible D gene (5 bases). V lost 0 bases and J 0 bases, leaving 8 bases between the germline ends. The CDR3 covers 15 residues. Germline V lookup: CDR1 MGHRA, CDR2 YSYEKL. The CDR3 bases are TGCGCCAGCAGCCAAGATCGGGGGATGAACACTGAAGCTTTCTTT. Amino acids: CASSQDRGMNTEAFF.

CDR3 in DNA: TGTGCCAGCAGTCTCAACAGGGGCGGGGAGCTGTTTTTT. As protein: CASSLNRGGELFF. V and J are TRBV2 and TRBJ2-2, with 7 bases that match TRBD1. The trim removed 5 bases at V and 7 bases at J, leaving 4 bases unmatched. The CDR3 has 13 residues. The germline gives CDR1 SNHLY, CDR2 FYNNEI.

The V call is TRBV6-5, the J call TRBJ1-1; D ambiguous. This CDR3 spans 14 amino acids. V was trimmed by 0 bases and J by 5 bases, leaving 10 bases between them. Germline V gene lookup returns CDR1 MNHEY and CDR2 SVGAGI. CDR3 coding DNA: TGTGCCAGCAGTTACTCTCTTCGGGGTACTGAAGCTTTCTTT. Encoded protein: CASSYSLRGTEAFF.

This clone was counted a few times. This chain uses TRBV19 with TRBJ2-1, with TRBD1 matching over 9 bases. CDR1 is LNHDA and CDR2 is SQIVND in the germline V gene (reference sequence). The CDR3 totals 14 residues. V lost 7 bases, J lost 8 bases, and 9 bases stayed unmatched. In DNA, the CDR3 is TGTGCCAGTACCCTCCCTGACAGGGGGGATGAGCAGTTCTTC. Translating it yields CASTLPDRGDEQFF.

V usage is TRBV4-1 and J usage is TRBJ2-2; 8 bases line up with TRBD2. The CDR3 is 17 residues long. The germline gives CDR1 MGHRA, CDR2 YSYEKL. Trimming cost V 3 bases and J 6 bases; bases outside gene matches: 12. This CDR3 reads CASSHRRTGGAPGELFF. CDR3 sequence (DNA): TGCGCCAGCAGCCATAGACGCACGGGGGGGGCCCCCGGGGAGCTGTTTTTT.

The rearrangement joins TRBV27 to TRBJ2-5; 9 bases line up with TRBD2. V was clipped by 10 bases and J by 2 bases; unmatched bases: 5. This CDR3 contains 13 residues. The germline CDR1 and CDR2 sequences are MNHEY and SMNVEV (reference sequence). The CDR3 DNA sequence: TGTGCCAATGCGGGGGGGTATCAAGAGACCCAGTACTTC. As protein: CANAGGYQETQYF.

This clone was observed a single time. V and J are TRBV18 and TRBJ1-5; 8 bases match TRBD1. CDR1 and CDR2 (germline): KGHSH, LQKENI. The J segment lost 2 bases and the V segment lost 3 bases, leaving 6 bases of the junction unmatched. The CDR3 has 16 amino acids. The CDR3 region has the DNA TGTGCCAGCTCACCTGACAGGGGCATTGGCAATCAGCCCCAGCATTTT. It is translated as CASSPDRGIGNQPQHF.